This T cell receptor (beta chain) was obtained from a study of blood T cell repertoires in COVID-19 (dated by TCRdb to 2019 to 2021). Context from the whole study: Collaborator samples came from the United States, Italy and Spain and covered acute and convalescent phases of COVID-19. The prospective study material was composed of cDNA or gDNA derived from T cells, B-cell-depleted T cells, or PBMCs. Deeply sampled blood TCRbeta repertoires from subjects exposed to, actively infected with, or recovered from COVID-19 were included in the dataset. A freely available public database, intended as a resource for researchers studying the immune response to SARS-CoV-2, is where the repertoires were released. Samples came from the ongoing ImmuneRACE study (first 160 participants) plus 1,254 subjects from 6 global collaborators. A de-identified subject ID, COVID-19 status, age in years and sex were almost always included in the sample metadata. Where HLA class I and class II types were available, the types were taken from metadata supplied by the sample provider, not from assay-based typing.

Germline trimming: 5 bases from V, 9 bases from J; junction bases outside gene matches: 8. From the germline V gene, CDR1 is SGHTA and CDR2 is FQGNSA. The CDR3 measures 15 amino acids from cysteine to phenylalanine. The DNA shown is the 45-base CDR3, in frame from base 1. Summary of the overall study and its limitations: The quantity of clinical and demographic metadata differed by source and by participant and was supplied without curation.

The immunoSEQ Assay, a bias-controlled multiplex PCR, was used to amplify TCRbeta CDR3 regions from genomic DNA. Per the source publication's procedure: The number of nucleated cells in each sample was estimated from the amplification of reference gene primers within the assay. To quantify the absolute abundance of each unique TCRbeta CDR3 rearrangement, sequence reads were collapsed and filtered. For each sample, productive Simpson clonality was calculated as the square root of Simpson's diversity index across productive rearrangements. TCRdb limited this immuneACCESS table to in-frame rearrangements with V and J called. A share of clones is missing; checked studies link under half to unresolved V genes, and the rest is unexplained. The D gene and trimming were derived from the DNA, and the V and J assignments and clone size from that table. The sample table shows about 140,000 clones, and roughly 81% are seen once. The ten largest clones add up to roughly 9% of the sample.

Each collaborating institution followed its own protocols to collect whole blood in K2EDTA tubes. Collaborator samples were shipped for TCRbeta analysis as frozen whole blood, isolated PBMCs, or DNA extracted from either sample type. As for this clone: This clone's antigen is unknown. No base quality values were provided; no much bigger clone lies one nucleotide off.

The sequence came from a woman in her fifties or sixties with active or convalescent COVID-19. Sequencing was performed on peripheral blood. The sequence links TRBV7-2 to TRBJ2-1, with 12 middle bases fitting TRBD2. The CDR3 reads as follows: CASSKLAGGQGEQFF. DNA sequence: TGTGCCAGCAGCAAACTAGCGGGGGGCCAGGGTGAGCAGTTCTTC.